This TCR beta chain was captured in a study of lymphopenia after photon versus proton radiotherapy. General study findings and limits: Proton therapy kept repertoires fairly stable, unlike photons, which gained effector/memory cells. Post-nadir TCR diversity decline inversely tracked overall survival among those who died.

Comment on this clone: The antigen is not known.

Produced via immunoSEQ multiplex PCR; TCRdb's table is partial and in-frame only. The sample has some 26,000 clones, about 81% seen once; the top ten hold around a third. The clonotype originates from a man aged 50-59 years with gastric cancer. Sequences were derived from peripheral blood, sampled from a patient treated with photon-based radiotherapy.

The CDR3 DNA reads TGTGCCAGCGCCCCTGGGACAGGGAAATATGGCTACACCTTC. Protein: CASAPGTGKYGYTF. This rearrangement joins TRBV28 to TRBJ1-2; 9 bases match TRBD1. CDR3 length equals 14 residues. Germline V gene sequence: CDR1 MDHEN, CDR2 SYDVKM. After removal of 8 bases from V and 5 bases from J, the junction contained 9 bases not matched to a gene.